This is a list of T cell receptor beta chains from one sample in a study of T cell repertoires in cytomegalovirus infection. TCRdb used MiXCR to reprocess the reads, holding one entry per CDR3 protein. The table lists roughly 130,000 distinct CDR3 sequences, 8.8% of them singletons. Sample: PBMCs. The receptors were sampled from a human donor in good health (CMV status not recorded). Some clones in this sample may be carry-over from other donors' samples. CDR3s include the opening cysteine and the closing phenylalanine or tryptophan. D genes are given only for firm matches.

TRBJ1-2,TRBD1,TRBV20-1,CSAHPGGASRGYTF
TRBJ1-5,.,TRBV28,CASSYRESNQPQHF
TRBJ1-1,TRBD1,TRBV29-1,CSVKQGGTEAFF
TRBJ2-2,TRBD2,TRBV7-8,CASSLRGGMAGELFF
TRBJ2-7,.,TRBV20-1,CSAGGDPRLSGEQYF
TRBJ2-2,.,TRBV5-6,CASSLGVSSGELFF
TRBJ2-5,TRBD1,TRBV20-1,CSATAGTGDQTQYF
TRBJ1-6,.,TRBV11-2,CASSSRGRNSPLHF
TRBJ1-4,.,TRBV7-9,CASSSGKGGNEKLFF
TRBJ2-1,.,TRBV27,CASSLLATSENEQFF
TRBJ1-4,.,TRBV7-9,CASSLHTATNEKLFF
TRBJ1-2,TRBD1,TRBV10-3,CAIRPTGTGSNGYTF
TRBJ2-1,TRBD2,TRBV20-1,CSATGRRGGRDEQFF
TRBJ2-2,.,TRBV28,CASSLIASPRELFF
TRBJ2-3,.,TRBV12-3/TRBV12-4,CASSFMGRSTDTQYF
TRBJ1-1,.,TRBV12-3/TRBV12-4,CASSLAVRTANTEAFF
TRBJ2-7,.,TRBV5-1,CASSSNTMNYEQYF
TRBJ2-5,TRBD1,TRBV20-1,CSVVRGQETQYF
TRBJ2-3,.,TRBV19,CASSAPRGPVGPADTQYF
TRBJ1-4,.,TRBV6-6,CASSFNSATNEKLFF
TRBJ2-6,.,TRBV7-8,CASSLEYRASGANVLTF
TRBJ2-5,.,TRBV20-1,CSASRRGPPKETQYF
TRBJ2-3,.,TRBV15,CATSRGRDMGTDTQYF
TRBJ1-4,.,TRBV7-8,CASSLTGTNEKLFF
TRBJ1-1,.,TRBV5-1,CASSFEGNTEAFF
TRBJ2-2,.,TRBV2,CASSARVVSTGELFF
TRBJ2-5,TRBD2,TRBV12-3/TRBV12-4,CASGLAGVETQYF
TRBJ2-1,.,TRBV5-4,CASSLRDNTYNEQFF
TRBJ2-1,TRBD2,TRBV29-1,CSVPGGGPNEQFF
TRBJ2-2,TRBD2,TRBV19,CASSKDPLAGPNTGELFF
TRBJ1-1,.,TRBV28,CASSLVQGFTEAFF
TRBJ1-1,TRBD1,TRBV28,CASSLTGGETEAFF
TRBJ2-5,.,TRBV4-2,CASSQEARGETQYF
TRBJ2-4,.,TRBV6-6,CASREQGVVAKNIQYF
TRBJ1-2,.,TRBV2,CASTIYSYGYTF
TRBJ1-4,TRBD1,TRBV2,CASSDQGAVGLFF
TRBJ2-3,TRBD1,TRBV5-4,CASSPGQGLSDTQYF
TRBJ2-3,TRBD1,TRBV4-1,CASRNTPFEGTVTDTQYF
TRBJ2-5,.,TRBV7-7,CASSLGSFETQYF
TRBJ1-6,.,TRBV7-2,CASSYTISSGSYNSPLHF
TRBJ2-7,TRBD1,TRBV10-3,CAISPGTDNYEQYF
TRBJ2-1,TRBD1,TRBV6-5,CASSYGTGSYNEQFF
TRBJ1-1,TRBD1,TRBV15,CATSPQTGANEAFF
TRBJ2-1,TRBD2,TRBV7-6,CASSLEAQGGLAYNEQFF
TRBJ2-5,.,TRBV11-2,CASSLGAPSETQYF
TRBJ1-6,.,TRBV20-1,CSARDSTGYNSPLHF
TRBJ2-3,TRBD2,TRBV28,CASSQTSGFVTDTQYF
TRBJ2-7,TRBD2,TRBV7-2,CASSLGGGLGYEQYF
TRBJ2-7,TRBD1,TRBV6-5,CASSYSRLRGSREQYF
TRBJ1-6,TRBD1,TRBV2,CASSENRGRSPLHF
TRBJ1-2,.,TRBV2,CASPRVVNYGYTF
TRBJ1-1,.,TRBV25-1,CASHGKGRVEAFF
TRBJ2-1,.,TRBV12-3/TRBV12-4,CASRSDRDNEQFF
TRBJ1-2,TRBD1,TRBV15,CATSREEGAGGYTF
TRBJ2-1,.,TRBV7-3,CASSQQPMRDEQFF
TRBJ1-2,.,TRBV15,CATSYNRVGGYTF
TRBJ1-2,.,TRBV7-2,CASSLEGGGNYGYTF
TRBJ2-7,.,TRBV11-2,CASSNLGRVGEQYF
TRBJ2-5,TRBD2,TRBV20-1,CSALLAEKETQYF
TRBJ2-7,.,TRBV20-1,CSAGWGTPDYEQYF